Listed below are T cell receptor beta chains from one sample, sequenced in a study of CXCR3-negative and CXCR3-positive naive CD8 T cells. For each CDR3 protein, TCRdb gives one entry from its re-call of the 5' RACE reads, without DNA. The sample holds tens of thousands of distinct CDR3 sequences. The specimen sequenced was naive CXCR3+ CD8+ T cells from blood. Source of these receptors: a human donor in good health. Some clones in this sample may be carry-over from other donors' samples. Both conserved end residues are part of each CDR3. Fields, in order: J gene, V gene, CDR3 protein.

J: TRBJ2-1
V: TRBV7-6
CDR3: CASSFSGGARDEQFF

J: TRBJ2-7
V: TRBV6-5
CDR3: CASSLTGQAVYEQYF

J: TRBJ1-1
V: TRBV6-1
CDR3: CASRGGQNTEAFF

J: TRBJ2-3
V: TRBV2
CDR3: CASSEPEGYTDTQYF

J: TRBJ1-2
V: TRBV7-9
CDR3: CASRHYGYGYTF

J: TRBJ1-1
V: TRBV7-3
CDR3: CASSESGVMNTEAFF

J: TRBJ2-1
V: TRBV7-6
CDR3: CASSLEATGTYYNEQFF

J: TRBJ2-2
V: TRBV5-1
CDR3: CASSFLSGTNTGELFF

J: TRBJ1-1
V: TRBV12-3/TRBV12-4
CDR3: CASSLRGAEEAFF

J: TRBJ2-2
V: TRBV15
CDR3: CATRDLAWANTGELFF

J: TRBJ2-7
V: TRBV5-8
CDR3: CASSLAGAPYEQYF

J: TRBJ2-7
V: TRBV4-2
CDR3: CASSQDVDPIYEQYF

J: TRBJ2-2
V: TRBV12-5
CDR3: CASGLITGHLLSNTGELFF

J: TRBJ1-1
V: TRBV20-1
CDR3: CSAGNNGLEAFF

J: TRBJ2-1
V: TRBV4-1
CDR3: CASSHRDIDNEQFF

J: TRBJ1-1
V: TRBV10-3
CDR3: CAISAPGGGHNTEAFF

J: TRBJ1-1
V: TRBV6-6
CDR3: CASSLVVDDTEAFF

J: TRBJ2-1
V: TRBV28
CDR3: CASIPGVAWDEQFF

J: TRBJ1-1
V: TRBV2
CDR3: CARTGTANTEAFF

J: TRBJ2-5
V: TRBV11-2
CDR3: CASRYTRLQETQYF

J: TRBJ2-5
V: TRBV6-6
CDR3: CASRTRETQYF

J: TRBJ2-7
V: TRBV7-9
CDR3: CASSSGARYEQYF

J: TRBJ2-1
V: TRBV20-1
CDR3: CSADPGRSSYNEQFF

J: TRBJ1-2
V: TRBV12-3/TRBV12-4
CDR3: CASSLTGTVDGYTF

J: TRBJ2-3
V: TRBV7-2
CDR3: CSSSPILDTQYF

J: TRBJ2-3
V: TRBV7-2
CDR3: CASSLVGGATDTQYF

J: TRBJ1-1
V: TRBV7-6
CDR3: CASRQGWNTEAFF

J: TRBJ2-2
V: TRBV11-2
CDR3: CASTRGQGRKAGELFF

J: TRBJ1-4
V: TRBV6-5
CDR3: CASSTYGQANEKLFF

J: TRBJ2-5
V: TRBV6-5
CDR3: CASSYIAGEQETQYF